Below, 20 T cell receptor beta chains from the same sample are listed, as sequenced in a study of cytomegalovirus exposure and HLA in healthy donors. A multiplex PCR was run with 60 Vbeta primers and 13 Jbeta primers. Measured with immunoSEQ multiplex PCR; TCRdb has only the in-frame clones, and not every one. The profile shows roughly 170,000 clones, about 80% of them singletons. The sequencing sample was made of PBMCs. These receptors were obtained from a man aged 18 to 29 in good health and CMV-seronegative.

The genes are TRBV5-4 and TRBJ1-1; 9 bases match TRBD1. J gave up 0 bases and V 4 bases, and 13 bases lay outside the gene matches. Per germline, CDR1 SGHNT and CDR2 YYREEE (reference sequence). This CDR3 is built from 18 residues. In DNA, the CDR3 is TGTGCCAGCAGCCGACGGGGACAGGGACTTTATATGAACACTGAAGCTTTCTTT. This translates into CASSRRGQGLYMNTEAFF.

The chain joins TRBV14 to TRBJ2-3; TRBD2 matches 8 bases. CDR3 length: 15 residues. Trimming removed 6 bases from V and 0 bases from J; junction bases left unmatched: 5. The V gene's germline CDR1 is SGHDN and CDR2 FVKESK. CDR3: CASRHSGISTDTQYF. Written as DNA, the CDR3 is TGTGCCAGCAGACATAGCGGGATAAGCACAGATACGCAGTATTTT.

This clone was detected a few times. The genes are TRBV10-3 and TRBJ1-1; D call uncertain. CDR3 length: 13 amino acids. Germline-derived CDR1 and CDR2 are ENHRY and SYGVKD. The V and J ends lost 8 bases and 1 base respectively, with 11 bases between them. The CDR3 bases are TGTGCCATCGCCCACGAGGGGAACACTGAAGCTTTCTTT. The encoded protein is CAIAHEGNTEAFF.

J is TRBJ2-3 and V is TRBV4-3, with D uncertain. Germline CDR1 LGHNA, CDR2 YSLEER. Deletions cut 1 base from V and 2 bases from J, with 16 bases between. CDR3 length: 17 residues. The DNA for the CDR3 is TGCGCCAGCAGCCAAGCCCGGTACGGTCCCGCCACAGATACGCAGTATTTT. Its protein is CASSQARYGPATDTQYF.

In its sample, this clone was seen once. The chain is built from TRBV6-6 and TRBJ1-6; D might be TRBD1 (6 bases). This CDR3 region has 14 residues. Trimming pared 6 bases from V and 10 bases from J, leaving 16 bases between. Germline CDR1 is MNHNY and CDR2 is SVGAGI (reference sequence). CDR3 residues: CASRADSLGSPLHF. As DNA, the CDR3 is TGTGCCAGCAGGGCGGACAGCCTTGGCTCACCCCTCCACTTT.

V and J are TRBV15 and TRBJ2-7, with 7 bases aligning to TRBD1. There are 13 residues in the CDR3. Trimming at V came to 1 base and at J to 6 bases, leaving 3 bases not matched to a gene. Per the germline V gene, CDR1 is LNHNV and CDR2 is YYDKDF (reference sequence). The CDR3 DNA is TGTGCCACCAGCAGAGCTAGGGGGCTCGAGCAGTACTTC. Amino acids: CATSRARGLEQYF.

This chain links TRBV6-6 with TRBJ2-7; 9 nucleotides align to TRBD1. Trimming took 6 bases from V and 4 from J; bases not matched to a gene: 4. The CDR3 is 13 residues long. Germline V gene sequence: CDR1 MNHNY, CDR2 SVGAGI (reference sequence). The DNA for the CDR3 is TGTGCCAGCAGGTCAGGACAGGGGTACGAGCAGTACTTC. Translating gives CASRSGQGYEQYF.

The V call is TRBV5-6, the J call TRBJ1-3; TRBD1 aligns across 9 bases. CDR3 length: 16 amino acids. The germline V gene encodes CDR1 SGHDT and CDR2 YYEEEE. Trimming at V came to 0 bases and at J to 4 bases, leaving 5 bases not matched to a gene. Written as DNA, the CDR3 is TGTGCCAGCAGCTTGGTGGACAGGGGATCAGGAAACACCATATATTTT. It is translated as CASSLVDRGSGNTIYF.

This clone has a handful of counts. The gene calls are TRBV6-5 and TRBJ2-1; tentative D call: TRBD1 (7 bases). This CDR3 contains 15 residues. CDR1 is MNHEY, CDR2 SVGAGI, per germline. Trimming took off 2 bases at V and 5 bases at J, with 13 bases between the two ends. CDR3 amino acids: CASSYGGTANNEQFF. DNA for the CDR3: TGTGCCAGCAGTTACGGCGGGACAGCTAACAATGAGCAGTTCTTC.

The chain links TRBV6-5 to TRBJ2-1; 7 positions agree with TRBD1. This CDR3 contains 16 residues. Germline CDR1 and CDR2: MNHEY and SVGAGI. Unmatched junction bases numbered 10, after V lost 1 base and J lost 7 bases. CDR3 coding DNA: TGTGCCAGCAGTTACTACAGGGGTATCGTATCGAATGAGCAGTTCTTC. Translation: CASSYYRGIVSNEQFF.

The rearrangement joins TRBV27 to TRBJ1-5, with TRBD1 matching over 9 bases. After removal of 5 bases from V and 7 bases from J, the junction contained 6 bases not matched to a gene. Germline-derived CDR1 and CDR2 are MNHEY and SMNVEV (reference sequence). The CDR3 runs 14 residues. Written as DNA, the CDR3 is TGTGCCAGCAGTGGGGGACAGGGATTGCAGCCCCAGCATTTT. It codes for CASSGGQGLQPQHF.

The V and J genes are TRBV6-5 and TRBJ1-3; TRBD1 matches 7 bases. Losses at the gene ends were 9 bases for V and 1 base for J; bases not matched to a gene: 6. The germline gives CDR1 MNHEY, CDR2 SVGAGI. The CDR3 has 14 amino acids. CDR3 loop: CASRQGPSGNTIYF. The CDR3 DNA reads TGTGCCAGTCGACAGGGTCCGTCTGGAAACACCATATATTTT.

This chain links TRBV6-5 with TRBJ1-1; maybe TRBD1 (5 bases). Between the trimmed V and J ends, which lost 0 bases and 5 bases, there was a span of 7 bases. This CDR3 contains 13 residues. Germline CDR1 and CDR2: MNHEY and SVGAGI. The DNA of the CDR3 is TGTGCCAGCAGTTACTCGAGACAGACTGAAGCTTTCTTT. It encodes CASSYSRQTEAFF.

The CDR3 nucleotides read TGTGCCAGCAGTGGGGACAGATATGGCTACACCTTC. It encodes CASSGDRYGYTF. The chain joins TRBV6-6 to TRBJ1-2; 7 bases line up with TRBD1. Trimming at V came to 5 bases and at J to 5 bases, leaving 2 bases not matched to a gene. CDR1 is MNHNY, CDR2 SVGAGI, per germline (reference sequence). The CDR3 extends over 12 amino acids.

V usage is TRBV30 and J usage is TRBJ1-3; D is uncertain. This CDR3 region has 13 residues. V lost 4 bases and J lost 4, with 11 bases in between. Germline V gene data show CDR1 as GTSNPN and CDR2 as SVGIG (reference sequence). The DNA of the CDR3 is TGTGCCTGGACCCCTGGAGGGGGAAACACCATATATTTT. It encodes CAWTPGGGNTIYF.

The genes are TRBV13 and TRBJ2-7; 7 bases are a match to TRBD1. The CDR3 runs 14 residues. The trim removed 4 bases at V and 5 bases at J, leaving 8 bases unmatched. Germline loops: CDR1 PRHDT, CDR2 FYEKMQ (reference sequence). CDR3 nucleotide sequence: TGTGCCAGCAGCTCGTCAGGGGGTAGGCACGAGCAGTACTTC. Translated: CASSSSGGRHEQYF. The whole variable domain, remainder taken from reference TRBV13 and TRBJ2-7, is AAGVIQSPRHLIKEKRETATLKCYPIPRHDTVYWYQQGPGQDPQFLISFYEKMQSDKGSIPDRFSAQQFSDYHSELNMSSLELGDSALYFCASSSSGGRHEQYFGPGTRLTVT.

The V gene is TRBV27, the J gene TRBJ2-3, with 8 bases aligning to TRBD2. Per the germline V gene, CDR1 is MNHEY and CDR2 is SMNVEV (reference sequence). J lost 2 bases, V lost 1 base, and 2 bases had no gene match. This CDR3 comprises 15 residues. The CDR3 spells CASSLLAGYTDTQYF. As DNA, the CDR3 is TGTGCCAGCAGTTTATTAGCGGGGTACACAGATACGCAGTATTTT.

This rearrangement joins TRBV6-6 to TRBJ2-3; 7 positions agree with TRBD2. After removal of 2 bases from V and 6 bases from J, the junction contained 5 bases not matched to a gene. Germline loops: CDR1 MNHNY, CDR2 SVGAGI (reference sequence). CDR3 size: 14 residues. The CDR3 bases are TGTGCCAGCAGTTACATGCGGGAGTTGGATACGCAGTATTTT. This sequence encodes CASSYMRELDTQYF.

In DNA, the CDR3 is TGTGCCAGCAGCGGGGGACTAGCGGGAGGTTATGAGCAGTTCTTC. Translated: CASSGGLAGGYEQFF. The chain joins TRBV5-4 to TRBJ2-1; 15 positions agree with TRBD2. The CDR3 has 15 amino acids. Per germline, CDR1 SGHNT and CDR2 YYREEE (reference sequence). J lost 8 bases, V lost 4 bases, and 4 bases had no gene match.

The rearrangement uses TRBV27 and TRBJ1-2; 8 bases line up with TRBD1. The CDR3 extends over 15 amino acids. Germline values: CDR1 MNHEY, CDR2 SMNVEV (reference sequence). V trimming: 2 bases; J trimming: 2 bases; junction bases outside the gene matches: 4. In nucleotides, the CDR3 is TGTGCCAGCAGTTTAACTTCAGGGGGCAACTATGGCTACACCTTC. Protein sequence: CASSLTSGGNYGYTF.